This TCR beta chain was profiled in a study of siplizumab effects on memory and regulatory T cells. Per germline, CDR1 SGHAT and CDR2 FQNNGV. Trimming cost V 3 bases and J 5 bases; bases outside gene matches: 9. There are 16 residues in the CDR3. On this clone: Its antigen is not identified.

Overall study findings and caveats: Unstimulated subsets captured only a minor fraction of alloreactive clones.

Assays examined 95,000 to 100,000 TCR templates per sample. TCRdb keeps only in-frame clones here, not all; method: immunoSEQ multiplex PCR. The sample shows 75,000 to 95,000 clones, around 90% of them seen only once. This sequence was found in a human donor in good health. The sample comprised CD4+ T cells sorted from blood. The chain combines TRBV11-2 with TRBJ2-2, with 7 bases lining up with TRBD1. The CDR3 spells CASSFEGAAVTGELFF. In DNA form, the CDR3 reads TGTGCCAGCAGCTTCGAGGGGGCCGCTGTTACCGGGGAGCTGTTTTTT. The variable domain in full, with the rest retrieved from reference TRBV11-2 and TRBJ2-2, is EAGVAQSPRYKIIEKRQSVAFWCNPISGHATLYWYQQILGQGPKLLIQFQNNGVVDDSQLPKDRFSAERLKGVDSTLKIQPAKLEDSAVYLCASSFEGAAVTGELFFGEGSRLTVL.